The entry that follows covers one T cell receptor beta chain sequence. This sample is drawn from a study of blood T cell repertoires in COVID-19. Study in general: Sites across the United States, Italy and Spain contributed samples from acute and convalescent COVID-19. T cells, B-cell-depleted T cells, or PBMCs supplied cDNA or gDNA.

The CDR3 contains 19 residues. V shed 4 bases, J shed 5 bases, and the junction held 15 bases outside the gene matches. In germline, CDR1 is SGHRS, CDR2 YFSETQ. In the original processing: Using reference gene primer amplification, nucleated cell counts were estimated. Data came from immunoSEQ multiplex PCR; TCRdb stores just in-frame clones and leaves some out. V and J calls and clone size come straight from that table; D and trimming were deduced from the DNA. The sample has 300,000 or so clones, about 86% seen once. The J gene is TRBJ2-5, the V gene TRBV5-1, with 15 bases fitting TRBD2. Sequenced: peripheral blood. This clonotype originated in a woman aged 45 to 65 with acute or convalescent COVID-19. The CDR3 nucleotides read TGCGCCAGCAGCCGGTCCTTGCCCGGGACTAGCGGGGGGTCGGAGACCCAGTACTTC. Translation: CASSRSLPGTSGGSETQYF.